Each of the 10 T cell receptor beta chains below was sequenced from the same sample in a study of blood T cell repertoires in COVID-19. Measured with immunoSEQ multiplex PCR; TCRdb has only the in-frame clones, and not every one. The sample carries approximately 160,000 clones, more than 75% recorded once. Sequenced sample: peripheral blood. These receptors all come from a man aged 55 to 70 with active or convalescent COVID-19.

In DNA form, the CDR3 reads TGTGCCAGCAGCTTAGGTCTAGCGGAACTCAATGAGCAGTTCTTC. Its protein is CASSLGLAELNEQFF. V usage is TRBV7-2 and J usage is TRBJ2-1; 7 bases agree with TRBD2. With 1 base clipped from V and 6 bases from J, the junction kept 6 bases outside the gene matches. Germline CDR1 SGHTA, CDR2 FQGNSA. The length of the CDR3 is 15 residues.

The V call is TRBV19, the J call TRBJ2-2; 14 bases map to TRBD2. Germline V CDR1 and CDR2: LNHDA, SQIVND (reference sequence). V lost 7 bases, J lost 5 bases, and 6 bases stayed unmatched. There are 16 residues in the CDR3. This CDR3 is CASTGTSGRRTGELFF. The CDR3 nucleotides read TGTGCCAGTACAGGGACTAGCGGGAGAAGAACCGGGGAGCTGTTTTTT.

V usage is TRBV19 and J usage is TRBJ1-5; TRBD1 might be the D (6 bases). V gave up 2 bases and J gave up 3 bases, with 14 bases separating them. Germline CDR1 LNHDA, CDR2 SQIVND (reference sequence). The CDR3 loop spans 16 amino acids. The CDR3 protein is CASSILTGNANQPQHF. Written as DNA, the CDR3 is TGTGCCAGTAGTATACTTACAGGGAATGCCAATCAGCCCCAGCATTTT.

For the CDR3, the DNA is TGTGCCAGCAGCTTATTAGGGGTGGCAGTGGAGCAGTTCTTC. Translating gives CASSLLGVAVEQFF. V is TRBV7-9 and J is TRBJ2-1, with D maybe TRBD1 (5 bases). Trimming left V 2 bases short and J 10 bases short, with 15 bases between. This CDR3 has 14 residues. Germline V lookup: CDR1 SEHNR, CDR2 FQNEAQ (reference sequence).

The gene calls are TRBV29-1 and TRBJ1-2; TRBD1 aligns across 12 bases. This CDR3 comprises 13 residues. V was clipped by 5 bases and J by 6 bases; unmatched bases: 4. Looked up from germline, CDR1 is SQVTM and CDR2 is ANQGSEA. The CDR3 sequence: CSVSGTGGDGYTF. The CDR3 bases are TGCAGCGTTTCCGGGACAGGGGGCGATGGCTACACCTTC.

The rearrangement links TRBV3-1 (or the pseudogene TRBV3-2) to TRBJ2-4; D is possibly TRBD2 (5 bases). Per germline, CDR1 LGHDT and CDR2 YNNKEL (reference sequence). The length of the CDR3 is 15 residues. Between the trimmed V and J ends, which lost 7 bases and 0 bases, there was a span of 13 bases. The CDR3 here is CASTPGLEAKNIQYF. The DNA of the CDR3 is TGTGCCAGCACCCCCGGACTTGAAGCCAAAAACATTCAGTACTTC.

The chain uses TRBV7-2 and TRBJ2-3; weak D call: TRBD2 (7 bases). The CDR3 is made up of 15 amino acids. V was trimmed by 3 bases and J by 1 base, leaving 11 bases between them. Germline CDR1 and CDR2: SGHTA and FQGNSA. In nucleotides, the CDR3 is TGTGCCAGCAGCTTCGGGGGGCGCGGCACAGATACGCAGTATTTT. Residues: CASSFGGRGTDTQYF.

This chain joins TRBV19 and TRBJ2-6; possible D gene TRBD1, 5 bases. V lost 3 bases to trimming and J lost 0 bases, with 12 bases between them. This CDR3 is 17 amino acids long. Germline V lookup: CDR1 LNHDA, CDR2 SQIVND (reference sequence). This chain's CDR3 is CASSIRASYSGANVLTF. The CDR3 DNA sequence: TGTGCCAGTAGTATCAGGGCGAGTTACTCTGGGGCCAACGTCCTGACTTTC.

This clone has more than one count but fewer than ten. The chain combines TRBV10-3 with TRBJ2-2; 10 bases agree with TRBD2. The trim removed 6 bases at V and 0 bases at J, leaving 10 bases unmatched. Germline-derived CDR1 and CDR2 are ENHRY and SYGVKD. The CDR3 contains 18 residues. CDR3 nucleotides: TGTGCCATCAGCCCCCTAGCGGGAGTAGCCACGAACACCGGGGAGCTGTTTTTT. Its translation is CAISPLAGVATNTGELFF.

The chain couples TRBV5-6 to TRBJ1-4, with D possibly being TRBD1 (5 bases). Per germline, CDR1 SGHDT and CDR2 YYEEEE. The CDR3 is 16 amino acids. Trimming stripped 4 bases from V and 2 bases from J, with 15 bases between. CDR3 DNA sequence: TGTGCCAGCAGCCCCCAGGGAGGGGTGACTAATGAAAAACTGTTTTTT. Its protein product is CASSPQGGVTNEKLFF. Combining the CDR3 with reference TRBV5-6 and TRBJ1-4 gives the whole variable domain DAGVTQSPTHLIKTRGQQVTLRCSPKSGHDTVSWYQQALGQGPQFIFQYYEEEERQRGNFPDRFSGHQFPNYSSELNVNALLLGDSALYLCASSPQGGVTNEKLFFGSGTQLSVL.